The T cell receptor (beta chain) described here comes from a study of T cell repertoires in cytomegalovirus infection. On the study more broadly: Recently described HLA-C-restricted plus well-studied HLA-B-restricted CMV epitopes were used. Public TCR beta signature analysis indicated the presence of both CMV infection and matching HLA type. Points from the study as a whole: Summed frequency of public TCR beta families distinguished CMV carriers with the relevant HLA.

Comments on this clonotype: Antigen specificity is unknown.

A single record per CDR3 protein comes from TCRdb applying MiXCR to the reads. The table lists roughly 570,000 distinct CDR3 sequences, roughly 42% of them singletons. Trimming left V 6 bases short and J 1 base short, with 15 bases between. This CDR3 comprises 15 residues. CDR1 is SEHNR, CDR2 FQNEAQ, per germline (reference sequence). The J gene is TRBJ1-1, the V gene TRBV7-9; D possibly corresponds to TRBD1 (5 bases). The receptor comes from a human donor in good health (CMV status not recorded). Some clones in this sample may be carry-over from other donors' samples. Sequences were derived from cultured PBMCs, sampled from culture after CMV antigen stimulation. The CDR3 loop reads CASSDDGTSNTEAFF. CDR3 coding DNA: TGTGCCAGCAGTGACGACGGGACCTCGAACACTGAAGCTTTCTTT.